The present TCR beta chain was sequenced within a study of beta chain features in type 1 diabetes. The study's findings and limits: Shortening that was moderate but significant affected the TCRB CDR3s of Type 1 diabetes patients in all four CD4+ subsets. It was among patients, rather than healthy donors, that naive, central memory and Treg TCRB repertoires appeared more similar.

Remarks on this clone: Its antigen is unknown.

The study reverse transcribed the entire isolated RNA, so it sequenced expressed TCRB transcripts. The assay was immunoSEQ multiplex PCR, and TCRdb's table has in-frame clones only and misses some. Among more than 120,000 clones listed, over 9.5% were seen once. Trimming removed 7 bases from V and 1 base from J; junction bases left unmatched: 6. The germline CDR1 and CDR2 sequences are MDHEN and SYDVKM. The CDR3 sequence is 15 residues long. Purities over 98% were achieved in all sorted populations. The TCR was taken from a man younger than 35 in good health. This sequence joins TRBV28 and TRBJ1-5, with 8 bases that match TRBD1. Material for sequencing was naive CD4+ T cells from blood. Here the CDR3 reads CASIGQGPSNQPQHF. In DNA, the CDR3 is TGTGCCAGCATCGGACAGGGTCCCAGCAATCAGCCCCAGCATTTT.